One and the same sample provided the 11 T cell receptor beta chains below, sequenced in a study of early T cells in non-severe SARS-CoV-2 infection. TCRdb called the 5' RACE reads again in MiXCR, with one record for every CDR3 protein. The data hold more than 60,000 distinct CDR3 sequences, with around 13% observed a single time. The specimen sequenced was whole blood. Source of these receptors: an adult who was a healthcare worker with PCR-confirmed SARS-CoV-2 infection or an uninfected control (not recorded which).

The gene calls are TRBV6-2 or TRBV6-3 and TRBJ2-3, with no clear D. This CDR3 is 12 amino acids long. V was cut by 8 bases and J by 3 bases, with 9 bases left in between. Germline loops: CDR1 MNHEY, CDR2 SVGEGT. CDR3 sequence (DNA): TGTGCCAGCCGAGAATCGACAGATACGCAGTATTTT. Amino acid sequence: CASRESTDTQYF.

This clonotype was seen many times. The V and J genes are TRBV12-3 or TRBV12-4 and TRBJ2-7; D is unresolved. The germline V and J ends were trimmed by 6 bases and 0 bases, with 9 bases remaining between them. The CDR3 totals 13 residues. This chain's CDR3 is CASSPHISYEQYF. For the CDR3, the DNA is TGTGCCAGCAGCCCTCATATCTCCTACGAGCAGTACTTC.

The V and J genes are TRBV7-9 and TRBJ2-7, with D unresolved. The germline V gene has CDR1 SEHNR and CDR2 FQNEAQ (reference sequence). V was trimmed by 5 bases and J by 6 bases, leaving 8 bases between them. This CDR3 contains 11 residues. The CDR3 nucleotides are TGTGCCAGCAGCCATGGGTTCGAGCAGTACTTC. Its translation: CASSHGFEQYF.

This clonotype was found a few times. The chain employs TRBV20-1 and TRBJ1-2; 7 bases map to TRBD1. The V segment lost 3 bases and the J segment 1 base; nucleotides outside the gene matches: 5. Per the germline V gene, CDR1 is DFQATT and CDR2 is SNEGSKA (reference sequence). CDR3 length: 14 residues. The CDR3 DNA follows: TGCAGTGCTAGGGTGACAGGGTATAACTATGGCTACACCTTC. Amino acid sequence: CSARVTGYNYGYTF.

The rearrangement joins TRBV9 to TRBJ1-4; 9 nucleotides agree with TRBD1. This CDR3 has 15 residues. Trimming took 0 bases from V and 8 from J; bases not matched to a gene: 5. The germline gives CDR1 SGDLS, CDR2 YYNGEE. CDR3 DNA sequence: TGTGCCAGCAGCGTAGTGGGACAGGGAAACGAAAAACTGTTTTTT. Amino acid sequence: CASSVVGQGNEKLFF.

The chain is built from TRBV14 and TRBJ2-7; TRBD1 aligns across 9 bases. The CDR3 is 16 amino acids. From germline, CDR1 is SGHDN and CDR2 FVKESK. Trimming took 6 bases from V and 1 from J; bases not matched to a gene: 10. The chain's CDR3 is CASSPGTGNPSYEQYF. The CDR3 nucleotides are TGTGCCAGCAGTCCCGGGACAGGGAATCCTTCCTACGAGCAGTACTTC.

V is TRBV13 and J is TRBJ2-3; a weak D match, TRBD2 (6 bases). This CDR3 is built from 16 residues. Germline V lookup: CDR1 PRHDT, CDR2 FYEKMQ (reference sequence). The V gene lost 2 bases and the J gene lost 4 bases, with 16 bases spanning the gap. This chain's CDR3 is CASSLSVQRASDTQYF. DNA for the CDR3: TGTGCCAGCAGCTTATCGGTCCAGCGGGCGTCAGATACGCAGTATTTT.

The CDR3 DNA sequence: TGCAGCGCTACAGCGAACACTGAAGCTTTCTTT. Its protein product is CSATANTEAFF. This sequence joins TRBV29-1 and TRBJ1-1; D gene ambiguous. There are 11 residues in the CDR3. The germline V gene encodes CDR1 SQVTM and CDR2 ANQGSEA. V lost 7 bases, J lost 1 base, and 7 bases lay in between.

This clonotype has a handful of counts. The chain employs TRBV7-2 and TRBJ2-4; unclear D gene. This CDR3 has 17 amino acids. Trimming pared 0 bases from V and 0 bases from J, leaving 12 bases between. Germline V gene data show CDR1 as SGHTA and CDR2 as FQGNSA. CDR3 residues: CASSLAVGSQAKNIQYF. CDR3 coding DNA: TGTGCCAGCAGCTTAGCAGTGGGTTCTCAAGCCAAAAACATTCAGTACTTC. Full variable domain (rest looked up from reference TRBV7-2 and TRBJ2-4): GAGVSQSPSNKVTEKGKDVELRCDPISGHTALYWYRQSLGQGLEFLIYFQGNSAPDKSGLPSDRFSAERTGGSVSTLTIQRTQQEDSAVYLCASSLAVGSQAKNIQYFGAGTRLSVL.

The chain recombines TRBV20-1 with TRBJ2-3, with D possibly matching TRBD1 (6 bases). This CDR3 has 15 amino acids. Germline-derived CDR1 and CDR2 are DFQATT and SNEGSKA (reference sequence). Deletions cut 0 bases from V and 3 bases from J, with 13 bases between. For the CDR3, the DNA is TGCAGTGCTAGAGAGGGGGCGGGTAATACAGATACGCAGTATTTT. Translation: CSAREGAGNTDTQYF.

The chain's CDR3 is CSARYGQSPRGEQYF. The CDR3 nucleotides are TGCAGTGCTAGATACGGGCAGTCCCCACGAGGCGAGCAGTACTTC. The rearrangement joins TRBV20-1 to TRBJ2-7, with D unclear. The CDR3 has 15 amino acids. V gave up 2 bases and J gave up 6 bases, with 20 bases separating them. Germline V gene data show CDR1 as DFQATT and CDR2 as SNEGSKA (reference sequence).